This is a list of T cell receptor beta chains from one sample in a study of blood T cell repertoires in COVID-19. This table comes from immunoSEQ multiplex PCR, and its TCRdb copy is limited to in-frame clones, with some not included. The table records 82,000 or so clones, approximately 90% of them present only once. The sample taken for sequencing was PBMCs or T cells enriched from blood (not recorded which). These receptors came from a woman in her fifties or sixties with acute COVID-19. CDR3s include the opening cysteine and the closing phenylalanine or tryptophan. Fields, in order: J gene, D gene, clone size, CDR3 length, V gene, CDR3 DNA, CDR3 protein. The D gene is left open where the match is weak. Part of the rows lack a size; the others show once, few, many or a class for expanded clones.

J gene: TRBJ2-7; D gene: TRBD1; clone size: NA; CDR3 length: 17; V gene: TRBV7-2; CDR3 DNA: TGTGCCAGCAGCTTAGCGTTCCGGGGACAGGGGGCTAGCGAGCAGTACTTC; CDR3 protein: CASSLAFRGQGASEQYF
J gene: TRBJ2-2; D gene: NA; clone size: NA; CDR3 length: 13; V gene: TRBV27; CDR3 DNA: TGTGCCAGCACCCCACACCCATTTGGGGAGCTGTTTTTT; CDR3 protein: CASTPHPFGELFF
J gene: TRBJ2-5; D gene: TRBD1; clone size: NA; CDR3 length: 13; V gene: TRBV29-1; CDR3 DNA: TGCAGCGCCTCGACAGGGGGCGCGGAGACCCAGTACTTC; CDR3 protein: CSASTGGAETQYF
J gene: TRBJ2-7; D gene: TRBD1; clone size: NA; CDR3 length: 15; V gene: TRBV30; CDR3 DNA: TGTGCCTGGAGTGGTGGGACAGGGGACCTTTACGAGCAGTACTTC; CDR3 protein: CAWSGGTGDLYEQYF
J gene: TRBJ1-1; D gene: TRBD1; clone size: NA; CDR3 length: 14; V gene: TRBV7-9; CDR3 DNA: TGTGCCAGCAGCCCGCGGACAGGCAGGGGGGAAGCTTTCTTT; CDR3 protein: CASSPRTGRGEAFF
J gene: TRBJ1-6; D gene: NA; clone size: once; CDR3 length: 14; V gene: TRBV4-2; CDR3 DNA: TGTGCCAGCAGACAACAGGGTACGGCGTCACCCCTCCACTTT; CDR3 protein: CASRQQGTASPLHF
J gene: TRBJ1-2; D gene: NA; clone size: NA; CDR3 length: 16; V gene: TRBV19; CDR3 DNA: TGTGCCAGTAGTATCCCCTGGGGCCAAGGTGACTATGGCTACACCTTC; CDR3 protein: CASSIPWGQGDYGYTF
J gene: TRBJ2-3; D gene: TRBD2; clone size: few; CDR3 length: 17; V gene: TRBV28; CDR3 DNA: TGTGCCAGCAGTTCCCCCTCCCCGGGACTAGCGAGAGATACGCAGTATTTT; CDR3 protein: CASSSPSPGLARDTQYF
J gene: TRBJ2-7; D gene: TRBD1; clone size: NA; CDR3 length: 14; V gene: TRBV7-2; CDR3 DNA: TGTGCCAGCAGCTTCGGGACAGGGGCCTACGAGCAGTACTTC; CDR3 protein: CASSFGTGAYEQYF
J gene: TRBJ1-2; D gene: NA; clone size: NA; CDR3 length: 12; V gene: TRBV29-1; CDR3 DNA: TGCAGCGGGGGGGGCTTGGACTATGGCTACACCTTC; CDR3 protein: CSGGGLDYGYTF
J gene: TRBJ2-3; D gene: TRBD2; clone size: NA; CDR3 length: 17; V gene: TRBV9; CDR3 DNA: TGTGCCAGCAGCGTAGAGGTAGCGGGAGGTTCCACAGATACGCAGTATTTT; CDR3 protein: CASSVEVAGGSTDTQYF
J gene: TRBJ1-1; D gene: TRBD1; clone size: NA; CDR3 length: 15; V gene: TRBV5-1; CDR3 DNA: TGCGCCAGCAGCTGGAAGGGACAGCCGAACACTGAAGCTTTCTTT; CDR3 protein: CASSWKGQPNTEAFF
J gene: TRBJ1-2; D gene: NA; clone size: NA; CDR3 length: 15; V gene: TRBV7-9; CDR3 DNA: TGTGCCAGCAGCCGCGGGGGATGGGGGGACTATGGCTACACCTTC; CDR3 protein: CASSRGGWGDYGYTF
J gene: TRBJ1-1; D gene: NA; clone size: NA; CDR3 length: 11; V gene: TRBV10-2; CDR3 DNA: TGCGCCAGCAGTGAGGCCAGGGAAGCTTTCTTT; CDR3 protein: CASSEAREAFF